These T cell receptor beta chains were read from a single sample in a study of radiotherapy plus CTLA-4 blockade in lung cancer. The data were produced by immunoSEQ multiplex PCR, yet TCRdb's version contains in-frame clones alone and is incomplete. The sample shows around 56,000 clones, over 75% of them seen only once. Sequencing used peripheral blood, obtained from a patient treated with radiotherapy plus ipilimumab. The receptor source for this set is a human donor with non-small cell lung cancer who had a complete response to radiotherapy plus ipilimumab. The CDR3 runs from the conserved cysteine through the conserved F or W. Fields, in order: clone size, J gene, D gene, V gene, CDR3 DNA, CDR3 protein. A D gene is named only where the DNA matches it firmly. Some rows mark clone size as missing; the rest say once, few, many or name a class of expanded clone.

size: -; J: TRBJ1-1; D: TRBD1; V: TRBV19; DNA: TGTGCCAGTAGTATAATTACAGGGGGGGACACTGAAGCTTTCTTT; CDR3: CASSIITGGDTEAFF
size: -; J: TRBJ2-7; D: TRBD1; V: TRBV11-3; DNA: TGTGCCAGCGGGACAGGGTACGAGCAGTACTTC; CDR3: CASGTGYEQYF
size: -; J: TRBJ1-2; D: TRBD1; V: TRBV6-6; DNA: TGTGCCAGCAGTCCCCGGGACAGCTCTAACTATGGCTACACCTTC; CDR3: CASSPRDSSNYGYTF
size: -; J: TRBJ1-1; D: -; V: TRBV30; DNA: TGTGCCTGGAGTAAGACGGCGGGGACTGAAGCTTTCTTT; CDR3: CAWSKTAGTEAFF
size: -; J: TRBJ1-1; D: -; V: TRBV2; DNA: TGTGCCAGCAGGGAAGCCGTCGGGGGGACTGAAGCTTTCTTT; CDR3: CASREAVGGTEAFF
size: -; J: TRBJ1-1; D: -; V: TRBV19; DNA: TGTGCCAGTAGAGGGGGTTCGGGAATAGGAACTGAAGCTTTCTTT; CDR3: CASRGGSGIGTEAFF
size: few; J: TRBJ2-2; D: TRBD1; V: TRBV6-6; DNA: TGTGCCAGCAGTTACGGGGGACAGGGAGGCACCGGGGAGCTGTTTTTT; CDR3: CASSYGGQGGTGELFF
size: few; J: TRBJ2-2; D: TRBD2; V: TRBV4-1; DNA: TGCGCCAGCACATCAACCCCGCGGGAGGGACAAAACACCGGGGAGCTGTTTTTT; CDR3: CASTSTPREGQNTGELFF
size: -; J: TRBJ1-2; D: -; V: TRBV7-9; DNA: TGTGCCAGCAGCCCAAGCCGAAACTATGGCTACACCTTC; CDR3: CASSPSRNYGYTF
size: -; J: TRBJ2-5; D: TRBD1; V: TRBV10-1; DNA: TGCGCCAGCAGCAGACAGGGGTTCGGAGAGACCCAGTACTTC; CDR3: CASSRQGFGETQYF
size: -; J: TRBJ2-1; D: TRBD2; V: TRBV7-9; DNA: TGTGCCAGCAGCCGAACGCTAGCGGGGGGTCCCCATGAGCAGTTCTTC; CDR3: CASSRTLAGGPHEQFF
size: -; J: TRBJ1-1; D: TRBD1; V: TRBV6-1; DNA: TGTGCCAGCAGTGAAGTCCCAGGGGGGAGCACTGAAGCTTTCTTT; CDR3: CASSEVPGGSTEAFF
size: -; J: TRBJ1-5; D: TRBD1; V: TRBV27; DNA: TGTGCCAGCAAACGACAGGGGGCCGGCAATCAGCCCCAGCATTTT; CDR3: CASKRQGAGNQPQHF
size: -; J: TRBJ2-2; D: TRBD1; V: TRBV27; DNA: TGTGCCAGCAGTTTATGGGTCAGGGGGCTTACCGGGGAGCTGTTTTTT; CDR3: CASSLWVRGLTGELFF